The entry below gives a single T cell receptor (beta chain) sequence along with its context. What it binds is unknown. TCRdb independently ran MiXCR on the reads; one entry per CDR3 protein. The sample contains around 770,000 distinct CDR3 sequences, under 35% of which appear only once. This sample stems from a study of T cell repertoires in cytomegalovirus infection. Overall study context: Both recently identified HLA-C-restricted and well-studied HLA-B-restricted CMV epitopes were used in the study. Both CMV infection and a matching HLA type were indicated by public TCR beta signatures. Findings and caveats of the study: Carriage of CMV together with the relevant HLA was identifiable through cumulative public TCR beta family frequency. Dominating the ex vivo response were HLA-C-restricted CMV-specific TCR beta clonotypes.

V shed 1 base and J shed 2 bases, with 9 bases lying between them. Germline CDR1 and CDR2: SQVTM and ANQGSEA. The CDR3 has 13 amino acids. The V gene is TRBV29-1, the J gene TRBJ2-7; TRBD2 is a possible D gene (7 bases). The material sequenced was cultured CD8+ T cells from PBMCs, taken from culture after CMV antigen stimulation. The TCR sequence derives from a human donor in good health (CMV status not recorded). Some clones in this sample may be carry-over from other donors' samples. The CDR3 region has the DNA TGCAGCGTTGAAGTCGGGGGGCCCTACGAGCAGTACTTC. Translation: CSVEVGGPYEQYF.